This T cell receptor (beta chain) was sequenced in a study of T cell responses to AZD1222 COVID-19 vaccine. Study context: Doses given second, at about 4 or about 12 weeks, were pooled.

This CDR3 region has 14 residues. Germline assignment: CDR1 SGHRS and CDR2 YFSETQ. V gave up 3 bases and J gave up 5 bases, with 14 bases separating them. This clone was picked up one time. Its target is not known. Study-wide findings and caveats: Along spike, vaccine-associated CD4 TCRs were found throughout, with dominance at 160-218 and 743-854. It should be noted that donors were predominantly white British and more often female, and clonal diversity was possibly underestimated. Spike-specific TCR breadth rose after two AZD1222 doses, and depth rose as well.

Using immunoSEQ multiplex PCR, the repertoire was profiled, and TCRdb retains in-frame clones only, with some absent. The data show about 140,000 clones, about 90% seen once. The sample here was peripheral blood, taken on day 0 of AZD1222 vaccination. This chain joins TRBV5-1 and TRBJ1-1; weak D call: TRBD1 (6 bases). This receptor was taken from an adult in good health. CDR3 sequence (DNA): TGCGCCAGCAGCTACATACAGGGTGGGACTGAAGCTTTCTTT. Residues: CASSYIQGGTEAFF.